This TCR beta chain was retrieved from a study of cytomegalovirus exposure and HLA in healthy donors. Overall study results and limits: The study labeled fewer than 200 TCR beta chains cytomegalovirus-associated.

This CDR3 region has 15 residues. Germline V gives CDR1 MNHEY, CDR2 SVGAGI. V shed 6 bases and J shed 7 bases, with 22 bases lying between them. About this clone itself: Its antigen is not known.

PCR involved 60 Vbeta and 13 Jbeta primers. The protocol was immunoSEQ multiplex PCR, while the TCRdb copy is restricted to in-frame clones and leaves out a portion. The sample includes approximately 90,000 clones, 60% to 80% of them seen just once. This TCR was sampled from a man aged 30 to 45 in good health and CMV-seronegative. Input material: PBMCs. The chain couples TRBV6-5 to TRBJ2-7; the D gene is possibly TRBD2 (6 bases). CDR3 sequence (DNA): TGTGCCAGCAGAGATTCGGGCGGGAACCTACTGGAGCAGTACTTC. It encodes CASRDSGGNLLEQYF.